This TCR beta chain was recovered during a study of radiotherapy plus CTLA-4 blockade in lung cancer. Study-wide background: For roughly 19% of patients, objective responses occurred, and around 31% had disease control. Study-level findings and limits: Radiotherapy plus ipilimumab was followed by expansion in blood of tumor-derived TCR clones. Early blood T cell clone changes and increased post-radiation serum interferon-beta were reportedly the strongest response predictors.

Repertoires were generated with immunoSEQ multiplex PCR, while TCRdb's copy carries only in-frame clones and drops some. The repertoire consists of about 76,000 clones, with about four fifths occurring once and the leading ten covering 0.79%. CDR1 and CDR2 from the germline V gene are SGHRS and YFSETQ. Trimming took 0 bases from V and 1 from J, leaving 8 bases between them. This CDR3 is 14 amino acids long. Receiving focal radiation plus CTLA-4 blockade with ipilimumab were patients who had chemo-refractory metastatic non-small-cell lung cancer. Notes on this clone: Its antigen is still unknown. Other DNA sequences in the sample encode the same CDR3.

The TCR comes from a human donor with non-small cell lung cancer who had stable disease on radiotherapy plus ipilimumab. The sequencing here drew on peripheral blood, taken from a patient treated with radiotherapy plus ipilimumab. This sequence joins TRBV5-1 and TRBJ2-7, with D maybe TRBD1 (5 bases). This CDR3 is CASSLGQGSYEQYF. The CDR3 coding sequence is TGCGCCAGCAGCTTGGGGCAGGGTTCCTACGAGCAGTACTTC. Together with reference TRBV5-1 and TRBJ2-7, the CDR3 gives the full variable domain: KAGVTQTPRYLIKTRGQQVTLSCSPISGHRSVSWYQQTPGQGLQFLFEYFSETQRNKGNFPGRFSGRQFSNSRSEMNVSTLELGDSALYLCASSLGQGSYEQYFGPGTRLTVT.